This is a list of T cell receptor beta chains from one sample in a study of CD8+ T cells in alopecia areata. Profiled with immunoSEQ multiplex PCR; TCRdb holds only in-frame clones, not every one. The table shows hundreds of thousands of clones, with 58% occurring only once. The material was CD4+ T cells sorted from blood, obtained at week 24, from a patient treated with tofacitinib. These receptors were collected from a human donor with alopecia areata. CDR3s include the opening cysteine and the closing phenylalanine or tryptophan.

v_call	j_call	cdr3_aa
TRBV5-1	TRBJ2-1	CASSEAGASGGNEQFF
TRBV9	TRBJ1-6	CASSVEGGYNSPLHF
TRBV29-1	TRBJ1-2	CSVQQAGNYGYTF
TRBV6-5	TRBJ1-2	CASSSTGTSYGYTF
TRBV30	TRBJ1-2	CAWRSPGRSYGYTF
TRBV2	TRBJ2-5	CASSLFRGREETQYF
TRBV7-9	TRBJ1-2	CASSLVEGWNGYTF
TRBV9	TRBJ2-3	CASSVAGSDTQYF
TRBV2	TRBJ2-7	CASSVVRTSLEQYF
TRBV9	TRBJ1-1	CASSPSMNTEAFF
TRBV19	TRBJ2-3	CASTPGGPTDTQYF
TRBV7-9	TRBJ1-6	CASSLRSGSPLHF
TRBV5-1	TRBJ2-5	CASSLVGRTQETQYF
TRBV5-1	TRBJ2-6	CASSLAKGPSGANVLTF
TRBV2	TRBJ1-1	CASNPDDTEAFF
TRBV30	TRBJ2-7	CAWSVDRDSYEQYF
TRBV7-2	TRBJ2-1	CASSDRGYEQFF
TRBV7-9	TRBJ2-5	CASSPRGAFGETQYF
TRBV5-1	TRBJ1-4	CASSSVTGTNEKLFF
TRBV7-9	TRBJ2-4	CASSWGASSRYF
TRBV5-1	TRBJ2-7	CASSLRGPAYEQYF
TRBV5-1	TRBJ2-1	CASSLEGNEQFF
TRBV5-1	TRBJ2-7	CASSSSTSNEQYF
TRBV7-8	TRBJ2-2	CASTRVGGGGVTGELFF
TRBV5-1	TRBJ1-5	CASSLVGSENQPQHF
TRBV18	TRBJ1-1	CASSSQDLPNTEAFF
TRBV28	TRBJ1-5	CASSLAGSSQVISQHF